This entry lists 5 T cell receptor beta chains sequenced from one sample in a study of cytomegalovirus exposure and HLA in healthy donors. Profiled with immunoSEQ multiplex PCR; TCRdb holds only in-frame clones, not every one. The sample lists tens of thousands of clones, 80% to 95% occurring once. Sequencing was carried out using PBMCs. Every receptor here comes from a man younger than 30 in good health and CMV-seronegative.

The DNA of the CDR3 is TGTGCCAGCAGTTACTCGTTACAGACTAGGACTGAAGCTTTCTTT. Translating it yields CASSYSLQTRTEAFF. The chain recombines TRBV6-5 with TRBJ1-1; no definite D call. The length of the CDR3 is 15 residues. V lost 0 bases to trimming and J lost 5 bases, with 13 bases between them. Looked up from germline, CDR1 is MNHEY and CDR2 is SVGAGI.

This clone has a handful of counts. The chain employs TRBV9 and TRBJ2-5; D possibly corresponds to TRBD1 (5 bases). Germline loops: CDR1 SGDLS, CDR2 YYNGEE. With 2 bases removed from V and 5 bases from J, the gap between germline ends came to 7 bases. There are 12 residues in the CDR3. The DNA of the CDR3 is TGTGCCAGCAGCGTCGCAGGGGAGACCCAGTACTTC. Translated: CASSVAGETQYF. The full variable domain, its missing parts supplied by reference TRBV9 and TRBJ2-5, is DSGVTQTPKHLITATGQRVTLRCSPRSGDLSVYWYQQSLDQGLQFLIQYYNGEERAKGNILERFSAQQFPDLHSELNLSSLELGDSALYFCASSVAGETQYFGPGTRLLVL.

The V and J genes are TRBV2 and TRBJ2-6, with a tentative D call TRBD2 (5 bases). Trimming cost V 6 bases and J 4 bases, with 13 bases left between them. Germline assignment: CDR1 SNHLY and CDR2 FYNNEI. The CDR3 covers 15 residues. The CDR3 sequence: CASSPGYIGANVLTF. The CDR3 DNA reads as TGTGCCAGCAGCCCGGGGTACATCGGGGCCAACGTCCTGACTTTC.

V usage is TRBV19 and J usage is TRBJ1-5; 9 bases are a match to TRBD1. V lost 4 bases and J lost 6; bases outside the gene matches: 10. This CDR3 comprises 16 residues. Germline CDR1 and CDR2: LNHDA and SQIVND (reference sequence). CDR3 region: CASSTPNRGLAQPQHF. CDR3 DNA sequence: TGTGCCAGTAGTACTCCCAACAGGGGGCTCGCTCAGCCCCAGCATTTT.

The chain employs TRBV27 and TRBJ2-2; weak D call: TRBD2 (5 bases). Trimming pared 3 bases from V and 8 bases from J, leaving 19 bases between. The CDR3 runs 16 residues. The germline V gene encodes CDR1 MNHEY and CDR2 SMNVEV (reference sequence). CDR3 loop: CASSFLSDLRVGELFF. The CDR3 coding sequence is TGTGCCAGCAGTTTTCTTAGCGACCTACGAGTGGGGGAGCTGTTTTTT.